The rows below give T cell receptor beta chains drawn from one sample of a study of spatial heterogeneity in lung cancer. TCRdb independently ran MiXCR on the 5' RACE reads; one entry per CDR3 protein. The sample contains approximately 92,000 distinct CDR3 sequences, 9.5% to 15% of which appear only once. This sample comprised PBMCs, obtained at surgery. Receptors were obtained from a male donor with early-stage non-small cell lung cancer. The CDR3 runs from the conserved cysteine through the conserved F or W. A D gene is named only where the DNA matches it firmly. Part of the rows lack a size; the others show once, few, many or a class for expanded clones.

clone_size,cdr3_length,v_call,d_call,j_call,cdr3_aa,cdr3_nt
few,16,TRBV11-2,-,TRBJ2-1,CASSLYELVPYNEQFF,TGTGCCAGCAGCTTATACGAGTTGGTACCCTACAATGAGCAGTTCTTC
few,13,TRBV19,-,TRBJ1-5,CASTGDSNQPQHF,TGTGCCAGTACCGGGGACAGCAATCAGCCCCAGCATTTT
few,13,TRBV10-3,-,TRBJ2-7,CAISAGHLYEQYF,TGTGCCATCAGTGCCGGACACCTCTACGAGCAGTACTTC
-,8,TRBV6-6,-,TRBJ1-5,CASGAQHF,TGTGCCAGCGGTGCCCAGCATTTT
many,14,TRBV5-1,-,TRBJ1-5,CASSLGPSNQPQHF,TGCGCCAGCAGCTTGGGGCCGAGCAATCAGCCCCAGCATTTT
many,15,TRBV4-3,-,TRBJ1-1,CASSQASTEGTEAFF,TGCGCCAGCAGCCAAGCCTCAACCGAGGGCACTGAAGCTTTCTTT
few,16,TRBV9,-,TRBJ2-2,CASSVVSRPQTGELFF,TGTGCCAGCAGCGTAGTCTCCAGACCCCAGACCGGGGAGCTGTTTTTT
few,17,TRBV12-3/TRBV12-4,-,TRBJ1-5,CASSFLGDLYSNQPQHF,TGTGCCAGCAGTTTCCTCGGGGATCTCTATAGCAATCAGCCCCAGCATTTT
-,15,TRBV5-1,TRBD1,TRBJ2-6,CASSRTGDGANVLTF,TGCGCCAGCAGCCGAACAGGGGACGGGGCCAACGTCCTGACTTTC
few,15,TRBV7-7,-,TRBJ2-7,CASSLAPDPTYEQYF,TGTGCTAGCAGCTTAGCGCCTGACCCTACCTACGAGCAGTACTTC
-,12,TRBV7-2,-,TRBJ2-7,CASSLRPLEQYF,TGTGCCAGCAGCTTAAGACCCCTAGAGCAGTACTTC
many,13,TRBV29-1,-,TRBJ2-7,CSVEGPPRYEQYF,TGCAGCGTTGAGGGTCCTCCGCGCTACGAGCAGTACTTC
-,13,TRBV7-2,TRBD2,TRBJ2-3,CASSLASGDEEYF,TGTGCCAGCAGCTTAGCTAGCGGGGATGAGGAGTATTTT
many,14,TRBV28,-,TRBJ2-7,CATVQGSGAYEQYF,TGTGCCACCGTCCAGGGTAGCGGAGCTTACGAGCAGTACTTC
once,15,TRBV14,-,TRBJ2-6,CASSQAGIGANVLTF,TGTGCCAGCAGCCAAGCTGGGATTGGGGCCAACGTCCTGACTTTC
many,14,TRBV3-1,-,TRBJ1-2,CASSQVNTNYGYTF,TGTGCCAGCAGCCAAGTTAACACTAACTATGGCTACACCTTC
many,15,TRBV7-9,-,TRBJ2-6,CASSPRRSGANVLTF,TGTGCCAGCAGCCCCCGGAGAAGTGGGGCCAACGTCCTGACTTTC
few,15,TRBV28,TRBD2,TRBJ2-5,CASSSSTSLFETQYF,TGTGCCAGCAGTTCCTCGACTAGCCTGTTCGAGACCCAGTACTTC
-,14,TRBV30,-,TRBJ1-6,CAWSVSGYNSPLHF,TGTGCCTGGAGTGTTTCCGGGTATAATTCACCCCTCCACTTT
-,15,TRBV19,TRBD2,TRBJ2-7,CASSMSSGGTYVQYF,TGTGCCAGTAGTATGTCTAGCGGGGGCACCTACGTGCAGTACTTC
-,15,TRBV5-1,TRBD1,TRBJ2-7,CASSPRTGTVYEQYF,TGCGCCAGCAGCCCAAGGACAGGGACCGTGTACGAGCAGTACTTC
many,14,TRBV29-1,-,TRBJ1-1,CSVENLGVGTEAFF,TGCAGCGTGGAAAACCTGGGTGTTGGCACTGAAGCTTTCTTT
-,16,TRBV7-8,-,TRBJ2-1,CASSFLGTYSYNEQFF,TGTGCCAGCAGCTTTCTGGGGACTTACTCCTACAATGAGCAGTTCTTC
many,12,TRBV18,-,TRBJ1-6,CASSPGNSPLHF,TGTGCCAGCTCACCAGGGAACTCACCCCTCCACTTT
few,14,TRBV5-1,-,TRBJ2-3,CASSLMDPKDTQYF,TGCGCCAGCAGCTTGATGGACCCGAAGGATACGCAGTATTTT
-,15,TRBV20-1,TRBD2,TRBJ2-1,CSAAIGLAVTNEQFF,TGCAGTGCTGCAATCGGACTAGCGGTAACCAATGAGCAGTTCTTC
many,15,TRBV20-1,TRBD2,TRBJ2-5,CSARTSGGGQETQYF,TGCAGTGCGCGGACTAGCGGGGGTGGGCAAGAGACCCAGTACTTC
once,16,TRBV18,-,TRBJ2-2,CASSPLSIQNTGELFF,TGTGCCAGCTCACCACTTTCCATACAGAACACCGGGGAGCTGTTTTTT